The 5 T cell receptor beta chains given below trace back to one sample, sequenced in a study of T cell changes during pregnancy in multiple sclerosis. Clones were read by immunoSEQ multiplex PCR, and TCRdb kept only the in-frame ones, dropping some. The table records almost 25,000 clones, 88% of them present only once. The sample here was CD4+ T cells from peripheral blood mononuclear cells, taken in the first trimester of pregnancy. The origin of the receptors is a female donor in good health, enrolled as a control in a pregnancy study.

The rearrangement links TRBV10-3 to TRBJ1-2, with 7 bases fitting TRBD1. Trimming took 0 bases from V and 5 from J; bases not matched to a gene: 6. Germline assignment: CDR1 ENHRY and CDR2 SYGVKD. The CDR3 length is 15 residues. The CDR3 here is CAISESNRGFYGYTF. CDR3 in DNA: TGTGCCATCAGTGAGTCGAACAGGGGTTTTTATGGCTACACCTTC.

The rearrangement links TRBV29-1 to TRBJ1-1, with D possibly TRBD1 on 5 matching bases. Trimming removed 4 bases at V and 4 bases at J, with 10 bases between. Looked up from germline, CDR1 is SQVTM and CDR2 is ANQGSEA. The CDR3 runs to 12 residues. Written as DNA, the CDR3 is TGCAGCGTTGCAGGGTGGAGCACTGAAGCTTTCTTT. Residues: CSVAGWSTEAFF.

J is TRBJ1-5 and V is TRBV19, with a possible D match to TRBD1 (6 bases). Deletions cut 6 bases from V and 0 bases from J, with 12 bases between. CDR3 length: 15 residues. Looked up from germline, CDR1 is LNHDA and CDR2 is SQIVND (reference sequence). The CDR3 loop reads CASREDRYSNQPQHF. The CDR3 DNA reads TGTGCCAGTAGGGAGGACAGATATAGCAATCAGCCCCAGCATTTT.

The V gene is TRBV19, the J gene TRBJ1-1; D perhaps matches TRBD1 (5 bases). CDR1 LNHDA and CDR2 SQIVND come from the germline V gene (reference sequence). Trimming removed 8 bases from V and 14 bases from J, with 27 bases in between. The CDR3 loop spans 14 amino acids. The CDR3 nucleotides are TGTGCCAGTCTTCAAACCGGGACTTCTCCCAGGGCGTTCTTT. Translation: CASLQTGTSPRAFF.

The rearrangement uses TRBV6-5 and TRBJ2-5; no firm D call. The length of the CDR3 is 14 residues. CDR1 MNHEY and CDR2 SVGAGI come from the germline V gene. Trimming cost V 0 bases and J 3 bases, with 8 bases left between them. The CDR3 region is CASSYSSREETQYF. The CDR3 nucleotides are TGTGCCAGCAGTTACTCGAGTAGAGAAGAGACCCAGTACTTC.